The 9 T cell receptor beta chains given below trace back to one sample, sequenced in a study of naive and memory T cell subsets (dated by TCRdb to about 2017). The study reported a robust and sensitive protocol to amplify, sequence and analyze TCRs, based on 3' ligation of a UMI-containing oligonucleotide to TCR cDNA. The library was produced with 5' RACE. Sequencing was carried out with an Illumina MiSeq. The ligated cDNA was amplified in four rounds of PCR with nested alpha and beta constant region primers together with the SP2 primer. The public reads were run again by TCRdb, first through fastp at Q25 and then through MiXCR, and only productive beta chains were kept. Entries are consolidated by CDR3 protein sequence, retaining the most common genes and DNA. In this sample the table shows 45,000 to 55,000 distinct CDR3 sequences, about 4.4% of which occur a single time. Of the sample, approximately 0.84% falls within the top ten clones.

These receptors came from a female donor in good health.

This clonotype was seen repeatedly, ten times or more. The chain carries TRBV7-9 and TRBJ2-1; 9 bases match TRBD2. Germline CDR1 reads SEHNR; CDR2 reads FQNEAQ (reference sequence). Trimming at V came to 5 bases and at J to 2 bases, leaving 4 bases not matched to a gene. The CDR3 contains 15 residues. DNA of the CDR3: TGTGCCAGCAGCCCCCTAGCGGGACCCTACAATGAGCAGTTCTTC. This codes for CASSPLAGPYNEQFF.

At least ten counts were recorded for this clonotype. The chain uses TRBV28 and TRBJ1-6; 7 bases match TRBD1. The CDR3 sequence is 13 residues long. Germline trimming cut 10 bases from V and 9 bases from J; bases unmatched to any gene: 9. Germline CDR1 MDHEN, CDR2 SYDVKM. In DNA form, the CDR3 reads TGTGCCACCCTTGGACAGGTAGCTTCACCCCTCCACTTT. Translation gives CATLGQVASPLHF.

The sample holds many counts of this clonotype. The V gene is TRBV5-1, the J gene TRBJ2-5; 14 nucleotides agree with TRBD2. This CDR3 has 16 amino acids. Germline V gene data show CDR1 as SGHRS and CDR2 as YFSETQ. The J segment lost 5 bases and the V segment lost 2 bases, leaving 5 bases of the junction unmatched. The CDR3 DNA follows: TGCGCCAGCAGCTTCGTAGGACTAGCGGGAGGCGAGACCCAGTACTTC. It encodes CASSFVGLAGGETQYF.

This clonotype was observed many times. The V call is TRBV30, the J call TRBJ1-5; weak D call: TRBD1 (6 bases). The germline CDR1 and CDR2 sequences are GTSNPN and SVGIG (reference sequence). Trimming removed 3 bases from V and 13 bases from J, with 19 bases in between. This CDR3 is 13 amino acids long. The DNA for the CDR3 is TGTGCCTGGAGGGCGGTGGGGGCTGGTCCTCAGCATTTT. This encodes CAWRAVGAGPQHF.

The V and J genes are TRBV7-2 and TRBJ2-7, with D possibly matching TRBD2 (6 bases). This CDR3 spans 15 amino acids. Trimming removed 1 base at V and 2 bases at J, with 12 bases between. CDR1 and CDR2 (germline): SGHTA, FQGNSA. CDR3 protein: CASSLGGRLAYEQYF. For the CDR3, the DNA is TGTGCCAGCAGCTTAGGCGGGCGACTAGCCTACGAGCAGTACTTC.

The sample holds many counts of this clonotype. The chain couples TRBV3-1 to TRBJ2-2; D may be TRBD2 (6 bases). The germline gives CDR1 LGHDT, CDR2 YNNKEL (reference sequence). The CDR3 length is 15 residues. V was clipped by 3 bases and J by 8 bases, with 16 bases between them. CDR3 residues: CASSHRDSLTGELFF. In DNA, the CDR3 is TGTGCCAGCAGCCACCGGGACTCCCTTACGGGGGAGCTGTTTTTT. Together with reference TRBV3-1 and TRBJ2-2, the CDR3 gives the full variable domain: DTAVSQTPKYLVTQMGNDKSIKCEQNLGHDTMYWYKQDSKKFLKIMFSYNNKELIINETVPNRFSPKSPDKAHLNLHINSLELGDSAVYFCASSHRDSLTGELFFGEGSRLTVL.

This clonotype was observed many times. The rearrangement joins TRBV6-1 to TRBJ2-7; D gene uncertain. Germline V gene sequence: CDR1 MNHNS, CDR2 SASEGT. The CDR3 spans 13 residues. Trimming left V 8 bases short and J 0 bases short, with 11 bases between. The CDR3 sequence: CASPGLNSYEQYF. Written as DNA, the CDR3 is TGTGCCAGCCCAGGTTTAAACTCCTACGAGCAGTACTTC.

This clonotype was seen a handful of times. The V call is TRBV3-1, the J call TRBJ2-1; no firm D call. The CDR3 loop spans 18 amino acids. V lost 1 base and J lost 4, with 20 bases in between. The germline V gene has CDR1 LGHDT and CDR2 YNNKEL (reference sequence). The CDR3 region is CASSQGSLVGSRYNEQFF. Written as DNA, the CDR3 is TGTGCCAGCAGCCAAGGCAGCCTGGTGGGTAGCCGGTACAATGAGCAGTTCTTC.

This clonotype was found many times. This sequence joins TRBV18 and TRBJ2-3; 7 positions agree with TRBD2. Germline values: CDR1 KGHSH, CDR2 LQKENI. With V trimmed by 3 bases and J by 2 bases, 5 bases remained unmatched. CDR3 length: 15 amino acids. Here the CDR3 DNA reads TGTGCCAGCTCACCTCGGGACTACCCCACAGATACGCAGTATTTT. Translated, it gives CASSPRDYPTDTQYF.